One and the same sample provided the 11 T cell receptor beta chains below, sequenced in a study of blood T cell repertoires in COVID-19. Assay: immunoSEQ multiplex PCR; the TCRdb copy retains only in-frame clones and omits some. The sample lists 380,000 or so clones; 89% were seen once. The sample taken for sequencing was peripheral blood. Source of these receptors: a man aged 35 to 55 with acute or convalescent COVID-19.

On this clone: Other DNA sequences of this sample code for an identical CDR3. The rearrangement links TRBV4-3 to TRBJ2-7; D is perhaps TRBD1 (5 bases). This CDR3 region has 13 residues. CDR1 and CDR2 (germline): LGHNA, YSLEER. V was trimmed by 1 base and J by 3 bases, leaving 7 bases between them. This CDR3 reads CASSQVQGYEQYF. The CDR3 DNA reads TGCGCCAGCAGCCAAGTCCAGGGCTACGAGCAGTACTTC.

This clone was counted a single time. The rearrangement joins TRBV5-5 to TRBJ2-7; TRBD1 aligns across 9 bases. This CDR3 is 18 amino acids long. The trim removed 3 bases at V and 5 bases at J, leaving 18 bases unmatched. The V gene's germline CDR1 is SGHKS and CDR2 YYEKEE (reference sequence). Here the CDR3 reads CASSSMEQGANPFHEQYF. CDR3 nucleotide sequence: TGTGCCAGCAGCTCAATGGAACAGGGGGCTAATCCTTTCCACGAGCAGTACTTC. Looking up the rest from reference TRBV5-5 and TRBJ2-7 gives the full variable domain: DAGVTQSPTHLIKTRGQQVTLRCSPISGHKSVSWYQQVLGQGPQFIFQYYEKEERGRGNFPDRFSARQFPNYSSELNVNALLLGDSALYLCASSSMEQGANPFHEQYFGPGTRLTVT.

The chain uses TRBV9 and TRBJ2-3; 10 bases match TRBD1. The CDR3 totals 15 residues. The germline V gene encodes CDR1 SGDLS and CDR2 YYNGEE. V lost 4 bases and J lost 3; bases outside the gene matches: 5. The CDR3 loop reads CASSYPGQGTDTQYF. Written as DNA, the CDR3 is TGTGCCAGCAGCTACCCGGGACAGGGGACAGATACGCAGTATTTT.

The CDR3 region has the DNA TGTGCCAGCAGCTCCCGACGCAGGGTGAATTCACCCCTCCACTTT. Encoded protein: CASSSRRRVNSPLHF. V gene TRBV7-2 combines with J gene TRBJ1-6; D is perhaps TRBD1 (5 bases). This CDR3 spans 15 amino acids. The germline V gene encodes CDR1 SGHTA and CDR2 FQGNSA. Deletions cut 4 bases from V and 7 bases from J, with 14 bases between.

The V call is TRBV5-4, the J call TRBJ2-1; 11 bases match TRBD2. J lost 4 bases, V lost 2 bases, and 2 bases had no gene match. Germline CDR1 and CDR2: SGHNT and YYREEE (reference sequence). This CDR3 contains 15 residues. The CDR3 spells CASSFRLAGYNEQFF. The CDR3 DNA sequence: TGTGCCAGCAGCTTTAGACTAGCGGGATACAATGAGCAGTTCTTC.

The chain uses TRBV28 and TRBJ2-2; 9 bases are a match to TRBD1. The V gene end was trimmed by 6 bases and the J gene end by 6 bases; junction bases not matched to a gene: 8. CDR1 MDHEN and CDR2 SYDVKM come from the germline V gene. This CDR3 is 15 amino acids long. CDR3 protein: CASRLGQGEAGELFF. The CDR3 coding sequence is TGTGCCAGCAGACTGGGACAGGGAGAGGCCGGGGAGCTGTTTTTT.

The rearrangement joins TRBV27 to TRBJ2-7; perhaps TRBD2 as D (6 bases). Trimming removed 7 bases at V and 0 bases at J, with 16 bases between. This CDR3 is 15 amino acids long. Germline values: CDR1 MNHEY, CDR2 SMNVEV (reference sequence). CDR3 in amino acids: CASKLRGLSSYEQYF. In DNA, the CDR3 is TGTGCCAGCAAACTTCGGGGGTTAAGCTCCTACGAGCAGTACTTC.

The chain couples TRBV19 to TRBJ2-7; TRBD1 matches 7 bases. Germline CDR1 is LNHDA and CDR2 is SQIVND (reference sequence). CDR3 length equals 14 residues. Unmatched junction bases numbered 8, after V lost 6 bases and J lost 3 bases. The CDR3 DNA reads TGTGCCAGTAGCAGGGCCGGGACAGACTACGAGCAGTACTTC. Translating it yields CASSRAGTDYEQYF.

The chain has TRBV9 and TRBJ1-2; D ambiguous. V lost 0 bases, J lost 6 bases, and 15 bases lay in between. The CDR3 extends over 15 amino acids. From germline, CDR1 is SGDLS and CDR2 YYNGEE. For the CDR3, the DNA is TGTGCCAGCAGCGTAGCTAGCCAAATGGCGGATGGCTACACCTTC. The encoded protein is CASSVASQMADGYTF.

V usage is TRBV4-1 and J usage is TRBJ2-1; perhaps TRBD2 as D (6 bases). This CDR3 has 16 amino acids. Germline lookup yields CDR1 MGHRA and CDR2 YSYEKL. Trimming removed 1 base at V and 7 bases at J, with 17 bases between. The DNA for the CDR3 is TGCGCCAGCAGCCAAGTTAGCGGAAGGAGAGTGAATGAGCAGTTCTTC. Translation: CASSQVSGRRVNEQFF.

A note on this clone: The sample has other DNA sequences that encode this CDR3 too. V is TRBV5-1 and J is TRBJ1-1, with a possible D match to TRBD1 (5 bases). Germline V gives CDR1 SGHRS, CDR2 YFSETQ. The CDR3 is made up of 14 amino acids. Trimming removed 1 base at V and 2 bases at J, with 9 bases between. This CDR3 is CASSLTGVNTEAFF. CDR3 DNA sequence: TGCGCCAGCAGCTTGACAGGAGTAAACACTGAAGCTTTCTTT.